This T cell receptor beta chain was found in a study of blood T cells in healthy people across ages. Study results and caveats: Donors of long life had a larger count of naive CD4+ cells and greater diversity than aged donors.

For the second PCR, which ran for roughly 6 to 12 cycles, a sample-barcoded 5' primer and a J-beta primer mix were used. A template-switch adaptor containing 12 random nucleotides labeled each cDNA molecule. Individual samples furnished no less than 2.5 million CDR3-containing paired-end reads apiece. TCRdb re-derived calls from the 5' RACE reads in MiXCR, one entry per CDR3 protein. The repertoire consists of under 2 million distinct CDR3 sequences, with roughly 32% occurring once and the leading ten covering approximately 11%. CDR1 is DFQATT and CDR2 is SNEGSKA in the germline V gene (reference sequence). Between the trimmed V and J ends, which lost 2 bases and 5 bases, there was a span of 19 bases. The CDR3 sequence is 15 residues long. Each sample gave at least 7 million isolated PBMCs. This clonotype was counted a few times. As yet, its antigen is unknown.

Sequenced sample: blood. This sequence joins TRBV20-1 and TRBJ2-7, with a tentative D call TRBD2 (6 bases). The clonotype comes from a woman aged 25 to 39 in good health. CDR3 nucleotide sequence: TGCAGTGCTAGAAGTCGAGGGACTGCCCCTGACGAGCAGTACTTC. It yields the protein CSARSRGTAPDEQYF.